This is a list of T cell receptor beta chains from one sample in a study of PD-L1 blockade in urothelial cancer. TCRdb's copy holds only in-frame clones and misses some; the assay was immunoSEQ multiplex PCR. Of tens of thousands of clones in the sample, about 90% were seen once. The sample in question was PBMCs, obtained around atezolizumab (anti-PD-L1) treatment. All receptors derive from a man in his 70s with urothelial cancer. Each CDR3 is given with its conserved first and last residue. D genes are given only for firm matches. Expanded clones get a size class; other rows say once, few or many, or leave the size out.

TRBJ1-5 TRBD1 TRBV6-5 - CASSRQGGNQPQHF TGTGCCAGCAGTAGACAGGGCGGCAATCAGCCCCAGCATTTT
TRBJ2-5 TRBD2 TRBV15 - CATSREGGKGGETQYF TGTGCCACCAGCAGAGAGGGGGGGAAAGGCGGAGAGACCCAGTACTTC
TRBJ2-2 - TRBV5-3 - CARISSGINRQKATGELFF TGTGCCAGAATTAGTTCTGGAATAAACAGACAGAAGGCCACCGGGGAGCTGTTTTTT
TRBJ2-5 TRBD2 TRBV18 - CASSPLAGLQETQYF TGTGCCAGCTCACCCCTAGCGGGGCTCCAAGAGACCCAGTACTTC
TRBJ1-1 - TRBV11-2 once CASSLGGNTEAFF TGTGCCAGCAGCTTAGGAGGGAACACTGAAGCTTTCTTT
TRBJ2-7 TRBD2 TRBV29-1 - CSAHRGGEQYF TGCAGCGCCCACCGCGGGGGAGAGCAGTACTTC
TRBJ2-1 - TRBV5-1 - CASSRREDEQFF TGCGCCAGCAGCAGAAGAGAGGATGAGCAGTTCTTC
TRBJ2-7 TRBD1 TRBV2 - CASSSDRGDLREQYF TGTGCCAGCAGTTCTGACAGGGGCGACCTACGAGAGCAGTACTTC
TRBJ2-1 - TRBV19 - CASSVSRTPGDEQFF TGTGCCAGTAGTGTGTCCCGCACACCAGGGGATGAGCAGTTCTTC
TRBJ1-5 TRBD1 TRBV19 once CASSRRGQGVVNQPQHF TGTGCCAGTAGTAGGCGGGGACAGGGGGTTGTTAATCAGCCCCAGCATTTT
TRBJ2-5 - TRBV4-1 - CASSQGVRETQYF TGCGCCAGCAGCCAAGGTGTGAGGGAGACCCAGTACTTC
TRBJ2-3 TRBD2 TRBV27 - CASTSAAGYSDTQYF TGTGCCAGCACATCCGCAGCGGGATATTCAGATACGCAGTATTTT
TRBJ2-1 TRBD2 TRBV10-1 - CASSDGLVGNEQFF TGCGCCAGCAGTGATGGACTAGTAGGTAATGAGCAGTTCTTC
TRBJ2-5 - TRBV6-1 - CASSELGSGQETQYF TGTGCCAGCAGTGAATTAGGAAGCGGCCAAGAGACCCAGTACTTC
TRBJ2-1 TRBD2 TRBV6-1 - CASSEPGTTNEQFF TGTGCCAGCAGTGAACCCGGGACTACCAATGAGCAGTTCTTC
TRBJ1-2 TRBD1 TRBV6-5 - CASRADRGNSYGYTF TGTGCCAGCAGAGCCGACAGGGGCAACTCCTATGGCTACACCTTC
TRBJ2-1 - TRBV7-9 few CASPGDEQFF TGTGCCAGCCCCGGGGATGAGCAGTTCTTC
TRBJ2-2 TRBD1 TRBV18 - CASSSGTGPPSNTGELFF TGTGCCAGCTCCTCCGGGACAGGCCCACCTTCGAACACCGGGGAGCTGTTTTTT
TRBJ1-2 TRBD1 TRBV7-8 - CASSQGQGAGYTF TGTGCCAGCAGCCAAGGACAGGGGGCTGGCTACACCTTC
TRBJ2-2 - TRBV10-1 - CASSPRQGGTGELFF TGCGCCAGCAGTCCCCGGCAGGGTGGAACCGGGGAGCTGTTTTTT
TRBJ2-3 TRBD2 TRBV7-9 - CASSLTSGGTDTQYF TGTGCCAGCAGCTTAACTAGCGGGGGCACAGATACGCAGTATTTT
TRBJ1-3 - TRBV4-1 - CASSPARLTGRGNTIYF TGCGCCAGCAGCCCCGCCCGACTCACAGGGCGTGGAAACACCATATATTTT
TRBJ2-2 TRBD1 TRBV10-3 once CAISAKGQVSNTGELFF TGTGCCATCAGTGCTAAGGGACAGGTCAGCAACACCGGGGAGCTGTTTTTT
TRBJ2-5 - TRBV7-9 once CASSPGQQETQYF TGTGCCAGCAGCCCAGGACAGCAAGAGACCCAGTACTTC
TRBJ2-1 TRBD2 TRBV10-2 - CASSEGLAGAGNEQFF TGCGCCAGCAGTGAAGGTCTAGCGGGAGCAGGGAATGAGCAGTTCTTC
TRBJ2-1 - TRBV2 - CASSDQAGHNEQFF TGTGCCAGCAGTGATCAGGCAGGGCACAATGAGCAGTTCTTC
TRBJ2-1 TRBD2 TRBV9 - CASSVDLAGGPDEQFF TGTGCCAGCAGCGTAGATCTAGCGGGAGGGCCTGATGAGCAGTTCTTC
TRBJ1-5 - TRBV6-1 - CASSEAWGHQPQHF TGTGCCAGCAGTGAAGCTTGGGGCCATCAGCCCCAGCATTTT
TRBJ1-4 - TRBV15 - CATSVRAGTNEKLFF TGTGCCACCAGCGTTCGTGCGGGAACTAATGAAAAACTGTTTTTT
TRBJ2-7 TRBD2 TRBV27 - CASSLLLAGGPYEQYF TGTGCCAGCAGTTTATTACTAGCGGGAGGGCCTTACGAGCAGTACTTC
TRBJ2-6 TRBD1 TRBV2 - CASSEDGAGGRPGANVLTF TGTGCCAGCAGTGAAGACGGGGCAGGGGGCAGGCCCGGGGCCAACGTCCTGACTTTC
TRBJ2-3 TRBD1 TRBV19 - CASSRSKGGGSDTQYF TGTGCCAGTAGTCGGTCGAAAGGGGGCGGTTCAGATACGCAGTATTTT
TRBJ2-7 TRBD2 TRBV5-8 - CASSLAGGGTYEQYF TGTGCCAGCAGCTTGGCGGGCGGGGGGACCTACGAGCAGTACTTC
TRBJ2-1 TRBD2 TRBV7-2 - CASSPVGGTRTANEQFF TGTGCCAGCAGCCCCGTGGGGGGGACTCGTACGGCTAATGAGCAGTTCTTC
TRBJ2-7 TRBD1 TRBV5-1 once CASSQQGIFYEQYF TGCGCCAGCAGCCAACAGGGGATTTTCTACGAGCAGTACTTC
TRBJ2-6 - TRBV7-9 - CASSLLRRGANVLTF TGTGCCAGCAGCTTGCTGAGGAGGGGGGCCAACGTCCTGACTTTC
TRBJ2-5 TRBD1 TRBV7-9 - CASSFGTGGLETQYF TGTGCCAGCAGCTTCGGGACAGGGGGCCTGGAGACCCAGTACTTC
TRBJ1-5 - TRBV6-5 - CASRKDSYSNQPQHF TGTGCCAGCAGAAAGGACAGTTATAGCAATCAGCCCCAGCATTTT
TRBJ2-1 TRBD2 TRBV10-1 once CASQTIAGSKREQFF TGCGCCAGCCAGACAATAGCGGGTAGTAAACGGGAGCAGTTCTTC
TRBJ2-1 TRBD2 TRBV19 - CASSKRTGTSGRGSYNEQFF TGTGCCAGTAGTAAGCGTACCGGGACTAGCGGGAGGGGCTCCTACAATGAGCAGTTCTTC